What follows are 16 T cell receptor beta chains derived from one specimen sequenced in a study of T cell changes during pregnancy in multiple sclerosis. The repertoire was sequenced with immunoSEQ multiplex PCR; TCRdb's copy has only in-frame clones and lacks some. Among 30,000 to 45,000 clones listed, 85% to 95% were seen once. What was sequenced was PBMCs (not recorded whether the cells were cultured). The receptors originated from a female donor with multiple sclerosis, enrolled in a pregnancy study.

In its sample, this clone was seen once. The V and J genes are TRBV7-6 and TRBJ2-2, with TRBD2 matching 8 bases. The CDR3 is 16 amino acids. Germline loops: CDR1 SGHVS, CDR2 FNYEAQ. The trim removed 4 bases at V and 7 bases at J, leaving 11 bases unmatched. The CDR3 spells CASSWVLSGRDGELFF. The DNA of the CDR3 is TGTGCCAGCAGCTGGGTTTTAAGCGGGAGAGACGGGGAGCTGTTTTTT.

The chain combines TRBV5-1 with TRBJ1-3, with TRBD1 identical over 10 bases. Germline values: CDR1 SGHRS, CDR2 YFSETQ. V lost 3 bases and J lost 8; bases outside the gene matches: 5. The CDR3 covers 14 residues. Here the CDR3 reads CASSSGTGEYTIYF. CDR3 DNA: TGCGCCAGCAGCTCCGGGACAGGGGAATACACCATATATTTT.

This sequence joins TRBV5-4 and TRBJ2-2; 10 nucleotides line up with TRBD2. The V gene end was trimmed by 2 bases and the J gene end by 5 bases; junction bases not matched to a gene: 6. In germline, CDR1 is SGHNT, CDR2 YYREEE (reference sequence). The CDR3 loop spans 16 amino acids. In nucleotides, the CDR3 is TGTGCCAGCAGCTTTTTAGCGGGAGGTGAAACCGGGGAGCTGTTTTTT. Protein product: CASSFLAGGETGELFF.

The V call is TRBV19, the J call TRBJ1-4, with 8 bases lining up with TRBD1. V trimming: 9 bases; J trimming: 6 bases; junction bases outside the gene matches: 9. CDR1 is LNHDA, CDR2 SQIVND, per germline (reference sequence). CDR3 length: 14 amino acids. The CDR3 loop is CASSDRGMDEKLFF. CDR3 sequence (DNA): TGTGCCAGCAGTGACAGGGGAATGGATGAAAAACTGTTTTTT.

This chain joins TRBV7-3 and TRBJ2-2; 7 nucleotides match TRBD2. The CDR3 totals 14 residues. Germline CDR1 SGHTA, CDR2 FQGTGA. V shed 10 bases, J shed 3 bases, and the junction held 8 bases outside the gene matches. The CDR3 DNA is TGTGCCACAAAGTGGCTAGCGGACACCGGGGAGCTGTTTTTT. Translation: CATKWLADTGELFF.

The chain uses TRBV7-9 and TRBJ2-7, with 13 bases identical to TRBD2. The CDR3 length is 16 residues. J lost 4 bases, V lost 5 bases, and 8 bases had no gene match. The germline V gene encodes CDR1 SEHNR and CDR2 FQNEAQ (reference sequence). CDR3: CASSLALAGGPYEQYF. Here the CDR3 DNA reads TGTGCCAGCAGCCTCGCACTAGCGGGAGGGCCTTACGAGCAGTACTTC.

The chain recombines TRBV13 with TRBJ2-3, with 9 bases that match TRBD2. J gave up 2 bases and V 3 bases, and 3 bases lay outside the gene matches. In germline, CDR1 is PRHDT, CDR2 FYEKMQ (reference sequence). This CDR3 region has 15 residues. CDR3 in amino acids: CASSLTSGLTDTQYF. DNA for the CDR3: TGTGCCAGCAGCTTGACTAGCGGCCTCACAGATACGCAGTATTTT. The variable domain in full, completed from reference TRBV13 and TRBJ2-3, reads AAGVIQSPRHLIKEKRETATLKCYPIPRHDTVYWYQQGPGQDPQFLISFYEKMQSDKGSIPDRFSAQQFSDYHSELNMSSLELGDSALYFCASSLTSGLTDTQYFGPGTRLTVL.

The V gene is TRBV6-1, the J gene TRBJ2-7; no reliable D call. The CDR3 length is 14 residues. Germline-derived CDR1 and CDR2 are MNHNS and SASEGT. Deletions cut 0 bases from V and 6 bases from J, with 12 bases between. CDR3 sequence reads: CASSEALAPIEQYF. CDR3 nucleotide sequence: TGTGCCAGCAGTGAAGCGCTGGCACCTATCGAGCAGTACTTC.

The chain recombines TRBV7-2 with TRBJ2-2, with 8 bases lining up with TRBD1. CDR1 is SGHTA and CDR2 is FQGNSA in the germline V gene. J gave up 6 bases and V 4 bases, and 4 bases lay outside the gene matches. The CDR3 covers 14 residues. The CDR3 here is CASSWTGIAGELFF. For the CDR3, the DNA is TGTGCCAGCAGCTGGACAGGGATCGCCGGGGAGCTGTTTTTT. Supplemented by reference TRBV7-2 and TRBJ2-2, the full variable domain reads GAGVSQSPSNKVTEKGKDVELRCDPISGHTALYWYRQSLGQGLEFLIYFQGNSAPDKSGLPSDRFSAERTGGSVSTLTIQRTQQEDSAVYLCASSWTGIAGELFFGEGSRLTVL.

The V and J genes are TRBV2 and TRBJ1-5; D unclear. Per germline, CDR1 SNHLY and CDR2 FYNNEI. Trimming cost V 3 bases and J 2 bases, with 2 bases left between them. The CDR3 totals 12 residues. This CDR3 is CASSDGNQPQHF. The CDR3 DNA sequence: TGTGCCAGCAGTGATGGCAATCAGCCCCAGCATTTT.

V is TRBV5-1 and J is TRBJ2-7; 13 bases agree with TRBD2. The CDR3 runs 14 residues. The V gene end was trimmed by 5 bases and the J gene end by 5 bases; junction bases not matched to a gene: 4. CDR1 is SGHRS and CDR2 is YFSETQ in the germline V gene. CDR3 region: CASRTGTSGNEQYF. CDR3 DNA: TGCGCCAGCAGAACCGGGACTAGCGGGAACGAGCAGTACTTC. Looking up the rest from reference TRBV5-1 and TRBJ2-7 gives the full variable domain: KAGVTQTPRYLIKTRGQQVTLSCSPISGHRSVSWYQQTPGQGLQFLFEYFSETQRNKGNFPGRFSGRQFSNSRSEMNVSTLELGDSALYLCASRTGTSGNEQYFGPGTRLTVT.

The chain joins TRBV10-1 to TRBJ1-1; D call uncertain. Trimming removed 3 bases from V and 0 bases from J, with 2 bases in between. Per germline, CDR1 WNHNN and CDR2 SYGVQD (reference sequence). The CDR3 sequence is 12 residues long. CDR3 loop: CASSEVNTEAFF. The CDR3 nucleotides read TGCGCCAGCAGTGAAGTGAACACTGAAGCTTTCTTT.

V usage is TRBV6-5 and J usage is TRBJ2-4, with 11 bases lining up with TRBD2. Trimming took 6 bases from V and 4 from J; bases not matched to a gene: 5. The germline V gene has CDR1 MNHEY and CDR2 SVGAGI. The CDR3 contains 15 residues. The CDR3, as DNA: TGTGCCAGCAGCCTAGCGGGAGGCCCAAAAAACATTCAGTACTTC. Its protein is CASSLAGGPKNIQYF.

The rearrangement links TRBV7-2 to TRBJ1-4, with 7 positions matching TRBD1. The CDR3 runs to 15 residues. Germline V gene sequence: CDR1 SGHTA, CDR2 FQGNSA. The junction had 8 bases not matched to a gene; V was cut back by 5 bases and J by 5 bases. The CDR3 sequence is CASSPGGTANEKLFF. CDR3 in DNA: TGTGCCAGCAGCCCAGGGGGGACAGCGAATGAAAAACTGTTTTTT.

This sequence joins TRBV7-3 and TRBJ1-5; unclear D gene. CDR1 and CDR2 from the germline V gene are SGHTA and FQGTGA. Deletions cut 4 bases from V and 0 bases from J, with 22 bases between. This CDR3 spans 19 amino acids. The CDR3 nucleotides read TGTGCCAGCAGCTACGACGAGGGTGGAGAAACTTATAGCAATCAGCCCCAGCATTTT. Translated: CASSYDEGGETYSNQPQHF.

The rearrangement uses TRBV2 and TRBJ2-5; D perhaps matches TRBD1 (6 bases). The CDR3 totals 13 residues. The germline V and J ends were trimmed by 5 bases and 1 base, with 8 bases remaining between them. Germline V gene lookup returns CDR1 SNHLY and CDR2 FYNNEI. For the CDR3, the DNA is TGTGCCAGCAGTAGGGACACCCAAGAGACCCAGTACTTC. Translation: CASSRDTQETQYF.